The clone carrying this TCR beta chain was counted a few times. Each cDNA molecule carried a unique molecular identifier. In TCRdb, the 5' RACE reads were re-called with MiXCR into one record per CDR3 protein. The sample shows about 39,000 distinct CDR3 sequences, less than 6% of them seen only once. These data belong to a study of early T cells in non-severe SARS-CoV-2 infection. Overall study: Bulk RNA taken from unsorted whole blood was sequenced, leaving chains unpaired.

Germline CDR1 reads SGHNT; CDR2 reads YYREEE (reference sequence). V shed 3 bases and J shed 6 bases, with 20 bases lying between them. The CDR3 is 16 residues long. This receptor was identified in an adult who was a healthcare worker with PCR-confirmed SARS-CoV-2 infection or an uninfected control (not recorded which). The input for sequencing was whole blood, taken at baseline. The chain couples TRBV5-4 to TRBJ2-3, with a tentative D call TRBD2 (5 bases). CDR3 in DNA: TGTGCCAGCAGCTCCACTAGGCCCCCTGTCACGGATACGCAGTATTTT. This sequence encodes CASSSTRPPVTDTQYF.